These 18 T cell receptor beta chains were all obtained from the same sample, sequenced in a study of shared clonotypes between healthy human individuals. Here immunoSEQ multiplex PCR was the method, and the copy in TCRdb shows in-frame clones only, minus some. The data contain 2 million to 3 million clones, approximately 93% of them singletons. The sequenced sample was naive CD4+ T cells from PBMCs. Stated subset: CD45RA+ positively selected. The receptors come from a man aged 18 to 29 in good health. Some clones in this sample may be carry-over from other donors' samples.

The rearrangement joins TRBV29-1 to TRBJ2-3; tentatively, D is TRBD1 or TRBD2 (5 bases each). This CDR3 is 14 amino acids long. V was pared by 4 bases and J by 3 bases, with 14 bases between. Germline-derived CDR1 and CDR2 are SQVTM and ANQGSEA. CDR3 residues: CSVGTGTPTDTQYF. The CDR3 coding sequence is TGCAGCGTTGGGACCGGGACCCCAACAGATACGCAGTATTTT.

V is TRBV7-2 and J is TRBJ2-5; 11 positions agree with TRBD2. CDR3 length equals 16 residues. Trimming cost V 2 bases and J 2 bases; bases outside gene matches: 4. Germline-derived CDR1 and CDR2 are SGHTA and FQGNSA. Here the CDR3 reads CASSLTSGRGQETQYF. As DNA, the CDR3 is TGTGCCAGCAGCTTAACTAGCGGGAGAGGGCAAGAGACCCAGTACTTC.

The rearrangement links TRBV7-3 to TRBJ2-1, with a weak D call TRBD1 (5 bases). Germline CDR1 and CDR2: SGHTA and FQGTGA. The V end lost 5 bases, the J end lost 4 bases, and 15 bases lay between the germline ends. This CDR3 is built from 15 residues. Written as DNA, the CDR3 is TGTGCCAGCAGCCAACAGGTCGGACCATACAATGAGCAGTTCTTC. Its translation: CASSQQVGPYNEQFF.

The chain recombines TRBV28 with TRBJ1-2; 10 positions agree with TRBD1. The CDR3 sequence is 13 residues long. Trimming cost V 6 bases and J 5 bases; bases outside gene matches: 3. CDR1 and CDR2 (germline): MDHEN, SYDVKM. The CDR3: CASRTGGAYGYTF. CDR3 bases: TGTGCCAGCAGGACAGGGGGCGCGTATGGCTACACCTTC.

This clone was counted a single time. J is TRBJ2-2 and V is TRBV10-3; TRBD2 aligns across 9 bases. This CDR3 contains 15 residues. The J segment lost 1 base and the V segment lost 11 bases, leaving 8 bases of the junction unmatched. Germline V CDR1 and CDR2: ENHRY, SYGVKD. CDR3 bases: TGTGCCGTGCGTGGAGCGGGAGGGAACACCGGGGAGCTGTTTTTT. Translating gives CAVRGAGGNTGELFF.

With respect to this clone: The sample contains more than one DNA sequence encoding this CDR3. The V call is TRBV28, the J call TRBJ2-7; TRBD1 aligns across 7 bases. In germline, CDR1 is MDHEN, CDR2 SYDVKM. V shed 4 bases and J 4 bases; nucleotides not matched to a gene: 7. The CDR3 sequence is 14 residues long. CDR3 in DNA: TGTGCCAGCAGTTCGCCCGGACAGGCTTACGAGCAGTACTTC. Protein product: CASSSPGQAYEQYF.

The chain is built from TRBV7-9 and TRBJ2-5, with D maybe TRBD1 (6 bases). With the DNA end fitting TRBJ2-7 better, the J assignment may be wrong. Germline assignment: CDR1 SEHNR and CDR2 FQNEAQ (reference sequence). There are 15 residues in the CDR3. CDR3 protein: CASSLALQGPYEQYF. CDR3 nucleotide sequence: TGTGCCAGCAGCTTAGCCTTACAGGGACCCTACGAGCAGTACTTC.

This chain uses TRBV27 with TRBJ2-7; TRBD1 matches at 8 bases. V lost 8 bases, J lost 5 bases, and 11 bases stayed unmatched. The germline gives CDR1 MNHEY, CDR2 SMNVEV (reference sequence). The CDR3 length is 14 residues. CDR3: CASSGGRGFNEQYF. Here the CDR3 DNA reads TGTGCCAGCTCAGGGGGCAGGGGATTCAACGAGCAGTACTTC.

The count of this clone is one. The genes are TRBV28 and TRBJ2-3, with 10 bases that match TRBD2. The CDR3 runs to 17 residues. Germline V gives CDR1 MDHEN, CDR2 SYDVKM. V was clipped by 2 bases and J by 0 bases; unmatched bases: 5. The chain's CDR3 is CASSLSGRASSTDTQYF. The CDR3 DNA reads TGTGCCAGCAGTTTAAGCGGGAGGGCTTCTAGCACAGATACGCAGTATTTT.

The chain has TRBV6-1 and TRBJ2-5, with 12 bases matching TRBD2. The V gene's germline CDR1 is MNHNS and CDR2 SASEGT. This CDR3 region has 15 residues. With V trimmed by 4 bases and J by 4 bases, 4 bases remained unmatched. CDR3: CASSGASGRVETQYF. DNA of the CDR3: TGTGCCAGCAGTGGGGCTAGCGGGAGGGTAGAGACCCAGTACTTC.

The V call is TRBV7-9, the J call TRBJ2-1, with D possibly being TRBD1 or TRBD2 (5 bases each). V was trimmed by 6 bases and J by 6 bases, leaving 24 bases between them. Germline CDR1 reads SEHNR; CDR2 reads FQNEAQ (reference sequence). The CDR3 runs 17 residues. CDR3 region: CASRSFGAVLGGNEQFF. The CDR3 nucleotides read TGTGCCAGCAGGAGCTTTGGGGCGGTACTAGGAGGCAATGAGCAGTTCTTC.

Written as DNA, the CDR3 is TGTGCCTGGAGGAGACAGGGGTCCTACAATGAGCAGTTCTTC. Protein: CAWRRQGSYNEQFF. The rearrangement uses TRBV30 and TRBJ2-1; 8 bases line up with TRBD1. CDR1 and CDR2 (germline): GTSNPN, SVGIG (reference sequence). V was pared by 3 bases and J by 1 base, with 2 bases of the junction left unmatched. The CDR3 is made up of 14 amino acids.

This chain connects TRBV28 to TRBJ2-1, with D possibly matching TRBD2 (6 bases). The ends were cut back, 5 bases at V and 9 bases at J, with 23 bases in the middle. This CDR3 spans 16 amino acids. Germline lookup yields CDR1 MDHEN and CDR2 SYDVKM. CDR3 DNA: TGTGCCAGCAGTCCCCGGGGGAGCGGTGGGCTAGGTGAGCAGTTCTTC. Encoded protein: CASSPRGSGGLGEQFF.

The chain couples TRBV5-1 to TRBJ1-3; D uncertain. The CDR3 sequence is 14 residues long. V was pared by 1 base and J by 3 bases, with 8 bases between. Germline V gives CDR1 SGHRS, CDR2 YFSETQ. This CDR3 reads CASSLRQNGNTIYF. The CDR3 bases are TGCGCCAGCAGCTTGCGGCAGAATGGAAACACCATATATTTT.

The chain links TRBV5-1 to TRBJ2-1, with unresolved D. Germline assignment: CDR1 SGHRS and CDR2 YFSETQ. The CDR3 loop spans 14 amino acids. The V gene lost 8 bases and the J gene lost 0 bases, with 12 bases spanning the gap. The CDR3 reads CASRVSASYNEQFF. The CDR3 DNA reads TGCGCCAGTCGCGTGTCGGCCTCCTACAATGAGCAGTTCTTC.

On this clone: The same CDR3 arises from other DNA sequences in this sample as well. The chain links TRBV6-5 to TRBJ2-2; 7 nucleotides match TRBD2. The germline V gene encodes CDR1 MNHEY and CDR2 SVGAGI. The junction had 0 bases not matched to a gene; V was cut back by 0 bases and J by 5 bases. CDR3 size: 14 residues. The CDR3, as DNA: TGTGCCAGCAGTTACTCGGGAGGGACCGGGGAGCTGTTTTTT. Its protein product is CASSYSGGTGELFF.

The gene calls are TRBV19 and TRBJ1-2; no clear D. Germline V gene lookup returns CDR1 LNHDA and CDR2 SQIVND (reference sequence). CDR3 length equals 13 residues. The V end lost 7 bases, the J end lost 4 bases, and 13 bases lay between the germline ends. The chain's CDR3 is CASKGNPGYGYTF. DNA for the CDR3: TGTGCCAGTAAGGGCAATCCAGGCTATGGCTACACCTTC.

V usage is TRBV28 and J usage is TRBJ1-3; D is possibly TRBD1 (6 bases). This CDR3 comprises 16 residues. V was cut by 7 bases and J by 0 bases, with 16 bases left in between. Per the germline V gene, CDR1 is MDHEN and CDR2 is SYDVKM. DNA of the CDR3: TGTGCCAGCAATCTGGGGGGGGCTTACTCTGGAAACACCATATATTTT. Amino acid sequence: CASNLGGAYSGNTIYF. The full variable domain, in which reference TRBV28 and TRBJ1-3 provide the parts outside the CDR3, is DVKVTQSSRYLVKRTGEKVFLECVQDMDHENMFWYRQDPGLGLRLIYFSYDVKMKEKGDIPEGYSVSREKKERFSLILESASTNQTSMYLCASNLGGAYSGNTIYFGEGSWLTVV.